Listed here are 2 T cell receptor beta chains from one sample, sequenced in a study of OX40 agonist ivuxolimab in advanced cancers. Clones were read by immunoSEQ multiplex PCR, and TCRdb kept only the in-frame ones, dropping some. The sample shows about 79,000 clones, roughly 88% of them seen only once. The sample in question was CD4+ or CD8+ T cells sorted from blood, obtained in a trial of the OX40 agonist ivuxolimab. All receptors derive from an adult with an advanced solid tumor such as melanoma, head and neck, liver or kidney cancer.

This chain connects TRBV27 to TRBJ1-4; tentative D call: TRBD1 (5 bases). The germline V gene has CDR1 MNHEY and CDR2 SMNVEV (reference sequence). V was clipped by 5 bases and J by 2 bases, with 15 bases between them. The CDR3 contains 16 residues. The CDR3 DNA reads TGTGCCAGCAGTCCTAAGCGGGGGGGGACTAATGAAAAACTGTTTTTT. It translates to CASSPKRGGTNEKLFF.

V gene TRBV19 combines with J gene TRBJ1-5; the D gene is possibly TRBD1 (5 bases). V was pared by 7 bases and J by 5 bases, with 18 bases between. This CDR3 is 15 amino acids long. Germline V lookup: CDR1 LNHDA, CDR2 SQIVND (reference sequence). The CDR3 DNA reads as TGTGCCAGTAACTACTTTGGACAAGCATATCAGCCCCAGCATTTT. Its protein is CASNYFGQAYQPQHF.